This TCR beta chain was found in a study of CD8+CD57+ T cells in acquired aplastic anemia. The wider study: The mean DNA yield obtained from sorted CD4+ and CD8+ cells came to approximately 3 ug. Healthy donor sequencing depth: around 9.9 million CD4+, some 12 million CD8+ reads. Study observations and caveats: The study identified twenty-nine CD8+ CDR3 sequences shared by patients and controls. CD8+ Simpson's diversity in patients was not significantly different from that in controls.

CDR3 length equals 14 residues. V gave up 8 bases and J gave up 2 bases; unmatched junction bases: 9. As concerns this clonotype: Its matching antigen is unknown.

According to the study, genomic DNA was the template for TCR beta VDJ and CDR3 profiling. Via MiXCR, TCRdb re-called the reads, giving one row per CDR3 protein. The sample consists of hundreds of thousands of distinct CDR3 sequences, around 72% of them appearing once. Sample: sorted CD4+, CD8+, or CD8+CD57+ T cells (not recorded which) from PBMCs. The chain recombines TRBV12-3 or TRBV12-4 with TRBJ2-7, with 7 bases lining up with TRBD2. The clonotype originates from a human donor in good health, serving as a control. This chain's CDR3 is CASVEAGDPYEQYF. In DNA, the CDR3 is TGTGCCAGCGTTGAGGCGGGGGATCCCTACGAGCAGTACTTC.